This T cell receptor (beta chain) was identified in a study of cytotoxic CD8 clonotypes in ibrutinib-treated CLL. About the research overall: Samples averaged approximately 240,000 productive templates and roughly 86,000 productive rearrangements.

Using immunoSEQ multiplex PCR, the repertoire was profiled, and TCRdb retains in-frame clones only, with some absent. The sample shows 120,000 to 150,000 clones, about 80% of them seen only once. The CDR3 runs to 13 residues. The germline CDR1 and CDR2 sequences are MNHEY and SVGAGI. The ends were cut back, 7 bases at V and 6 bases at J, with 12 bases in the middle. The receptor was isolated from a human donor with chronic lymphocytic leukemia. Source: PBMCs, taken after 12 months of ibrutinib treatment. This chain uses TRBV6-5 with TRBJ2-2; perhaps TRBD2 as D (6 bases). The CDR3 loop is CASTLSGAGELFF. CDR3 DNA sequence: TGTGCCAGCACCCTGTCGGGGGCCGGGGAGCTGTTTTTT.